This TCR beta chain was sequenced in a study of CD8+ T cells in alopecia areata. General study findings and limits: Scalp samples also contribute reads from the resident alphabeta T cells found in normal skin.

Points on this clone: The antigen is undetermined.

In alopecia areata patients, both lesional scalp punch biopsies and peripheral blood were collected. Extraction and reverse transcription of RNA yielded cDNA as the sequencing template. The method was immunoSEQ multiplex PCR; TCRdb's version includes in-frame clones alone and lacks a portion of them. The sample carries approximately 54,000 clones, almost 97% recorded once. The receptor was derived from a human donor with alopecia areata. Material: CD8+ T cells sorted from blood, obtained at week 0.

The CDR3 region is CASSRPLGSGLRYEQFF. The CDR3 DNA reads as TGTGCCAGCAGCCGCCCTTTGGGGTCCGGGTTAAGGTATGAGCAGTTCTTC. The V and J genes are TRBV5-6 and TRBJ2-1; unclear D gene. This CDR3 is 17 amino acids long. Trimming removed 4 bases at V and 8 bases at J, with 25 bases between. In germline, CDR1 is SGHDT, CDR2 YYEEEE.